These T cell receptor beta chains were read from a single sample in a study of shared clonotypes between healthy human individuals. Only in-frame clones appear in the TCRdb table, and some are missing; sequencing was by immunoSEQ multiplex PCR. The profile shows some 2,500,000 clones, approximately 94% of them singletons. The sequenced sample was naive CD4+ T cells from PBMCs. These TCRs come from a man aged 18 to 29 in good health. Some clones in this sample may be carry-over from other donors' samples. Each CDR3 is given with its conserved first and last residue. A D gene is named only where the DNA matches it firmly. Clone size appears in some rows only: once, few, many, or a class for an expanded clone.

>TRBJ2-1|NA|TRBV7-3|13|NA
CASSRSRYNEQFF
TGTGCCAGCAGCCGTTCTAGGTACAATGAGCAGTTCTTC
>TRBJ1-2|NA|TRBV29-1|15|TRBD1
CSVEEGQGANRGYTF
TGCAGCGTTGAAGAGGGACAGGGGGCTAATCGTGGCTACACCTTC
>TRBJ1-5|few|TRBV19|12|NA
CSSRGGNQPQHF
TGTTCCTCTCGGGGAGGCAATCAGCCCCAGCATTTT
>TRBJ2-5|NA|TRBV29-1|13|NA
CSVEGVGRETQYF
TGCAGCGTTGAAGGCGTAGGGCGAGAGACCCAGTACTTC
>TRBJ1-5|NA|TRBV6-1|17|NA
CASSAAKATYSNQPQHF
TGTGCCAGCAGTGCTGCCAAGGCGACCTATAGCAATCAGCCCCAGCATTTT
>TRBJ2-5|NA|TRBV9|15|TRBD2
CASSPGTSKPETQYF
TGTGCCAGCAGCCCCGGGACTAGTAAGCCAGAGACCCAGTACTTC
>TRBJ1-3|NA|TRBV28|16|NA
CASSQQLLRSGNTIYF
TGTGCCAGCAGTCAACAGTTGCTTCGCTCTGGAAACACCATATATTTT
>TRBJ2-1|NA|TRBV5-1|15|TRBD2
CASMNLAGEYNEQFF
TGCGCCAGCATGAACCTAGCGGGAGAATACAATGAGCAGTTCTTC
>TRBJ2-7|NA|TRBV28|13|TRBD1
CASVGQVLWEQYF
TGTGCCAGCGTGGGACAGGTCTTATGGGAGCAGTACTTC
>TRBJ1-1|NA|TRBV7-3|13|NA
CASSGDGNTEAFF
TGTGCCAGCAGCGGAGACGGAAACACTGAAGCTTTCTTT
>TRBJ2-1|NA|TRBV30|15|TRBD2
CAWSVLAAAYNEQFF
TGTGCCTGGAGTGTGCTAGCGGCCGCCTACAATGAGCAGTTCTTC
>TRBJ1-2|NA|TRBV7-6|13|NA
CASIPWADYGYTF
TGTGCCAGCATACCCTGGGCCGACTATGGCTACACCTTC
>TRBJ2-1|NA|TRBV28|16|TRBD2
CASSGLAGGYYNEQFF
TGTGCCAGCAGTGGGCTAGCGGGAGGCTACTACAATGAGCAGTTCTTC
>TRBJ1-2|NA|TRBV7-9|13|NA
CASSLEVVGRGTF
NA
>TRBJ1-3|NA|TRBV6-1|14|TRBD1
CASRQGQAINTIYF
TGTGCCAGCAGGCAGGGACAGGCGATAAACACCATATATTTT
>TRBJ2-7|NA|TRBV28|14|NA
CASSLILSSYEQYF
TGTGCCAGCAGTTTAATACTGAGCTCCTACGAGCAGTACTTC
>TRBJ1-1|few|TRBV19|14|NA
CAREVRQANTEAFF
TGTGCCAGGGAAGTAAGGCAGGCGAACACTGAAGCTTTCTTT
>TRBJ1-1|once|TRBV5-1|14|NA
CASSLETGNTEAFF
TGCGCCAGCAGCTTGGAGACAGGTAACACTGAAGCTTTCTTT
>TRBJ2-1|NA|TRBV6-4|13|TRBD2
CASSEGKSGRQFF
TGTGCCAGCAGTGAAGGGAAGAGCGGGAGACAGTTCTTC
>TRBJ2-1|once|TRBV10-3|15|TRBD2
CAISPGTSGSDEQFF
TGTGCCATCAGTCCCGGGACTAGCGGGAGTGATGAGCAGTTCTTC
>TRBJ2-1|NA|TRBV7-2|16|NA
CASSLSWGSSYNEQFF
TGTGCCAGCAGCTTAAGTTGGGGGAGCTCCTACAATGAGCAGTTCTTC
>TRBJ2-5|NA|TRBV5-4|13|NA
CASSLESQETQYF
TGTGCCAGCAGCTTGGAGAGCCAAGAGACCCAGTACTTC
>TRBJ2-1|NA|TRBV30|13|NA
CAWSWSTINEQFF
TGTGCCTGGAGTTGGAGTACGATCAATGAGCAGTTCTTC
>TRBJ1-1|few|TRBV10-3|14|NA
CAIRYTSMNTEAFF
TGTGCCATCAGGTATACTTCCATGAACACTGAAGCTTTCTTT
>TRBJ2-1|NA|TRBV6-4|16|TRBD2
CASSYSGAGGSGEQFF
TGTGCCAGCAGCTACTCCGGGGCGGGAGGCTCTGGTGAGCAGTTCTTC
>TRBJ2-1|NA|TRBV19|14|NA
CASSTRGGYNEQFF
TGTGCCAGTAGTACCCGAGGAGGATACAATGAGCAGTTCTTC
>TRBJ1-2|NA|TRBV28|15|NA
CASSLRGRSNYGYTF
TGTGCCAGCAGTTTAAGGGGCAGATCTAACTATGGCTACACCTTC
>TRBJ2-5|NA|TRBV9|16|TRBD2
CASSVAGGRGQETQYF
TGTGCCAGCAGCGTAGCTGGCGGGAGGGGGCAAGAGACCCAGTACTTC
>TRBJ2-6|once|TRBV29-1|15|TRBD1
CSVEMGQGLANVLTF
TGCAGCGTTGAGATGGGACAGGGGTTAGCCAACGTCCTGACTTTC
>TRBJ2-5|NA|TRBV7-9|13|NA
CASSQDRQETQYF
TGTGCCAGCAGCCAGGACAGACAAGAGACCCAGTACTTC
>TRBJ2-5|NA|TRBV9|14|TRBD2
CASSASLSGETQYF
TGTGCCAGCAGCGCGTCCCTTAGCGGGGAGACCCAGTACTTC
>TRBJ2-7|NA|TRBV11-1|15|TRBD1
CASSLRDRTLGEQYF
TGTGCCAGCAGCCTCCGGGACAGGACCCTAGGCGAGCAGTACTTC
>TRBJ1-4|NA|TRBV7-3|12|NA
CASSLKCEKLFF
TGTGCCAGCAGCTTAAAATGTGAAAAACTGTTTTTT
>TRBJ2-1|once|TRBV10-3|15|TRBD1
CAIRTGTGDYNEQFF
TGTGCCATCAGAACCGGGACAGGGGACTACAATGAGCAGTTCTTC
>TRBJ2-1|once|TRBV9|15|TRBD2
CASSVVSSGRNEQFF
TGTGCCAGCAGCGTAGTGTCTAGCGGGAGAAATGAGCAGTTCTTC
>TRBJ2-7|NA|TRBV4-3|13|NA
CASSPRVGDEQYF
TGCGCCAGCAGCCCTAGGGTGGGTGACGAGCAGTACTTC
>TRBJ2-1|NA|TRBV27|14|NA
CASSTLQGLDEQFF
TGTGCCAGCAGTACTTTGCAGGGATTGGATGAGCAGTTCTTC
>TRBJ1-1|NA|TRBV11-2|14|NA
CASSFMRGVSEAFF
TGTGCCAGCAGCTTCATGCGTGGGGTCTCTGAAGCTTTCTTT
>TRBJ1-1|NA|TRBV7-8|13|TRBD1
CASSSGQGTEAFF
TGTGCCAGCAGCTCAGGACAGGGCACTGAAGCTTTCTTT
>TRBJ2-3|NA|TRBV7-8|16|TRBD2
CASSSWGGSSTDTQYF
TGTGCCAGCAGCTCGTGGGGGGGGTCTAGCACAGATACGCAGTATTTT
>TRBJ2-5|NA|TRBV18|13|NA
CASSPRSQETQYF
TGTGCCAGCTCACCACGCTCACAAGAGACCCAGTACTTC
>TRBJ1-5|NA|TRBV5-8|15|NA
CASSLSDYSNQPQHF
TGTGCCAGCAGCTTGTCAGACTATAGCAATCAGCCCCAGCATTTT
>TRBJ1-3|NA|TRBV2|12|NA
CASSQSTNTIYF
TGTGCCAGCAGTCAAAGTACCAACACCATATATTTT
>TRBJ2-1|NA|TRBV28|17|TRBD2
CASSWGGSEVPYNEQFF
TGTGCCAGCAGTTGGGGAGGGTCCGAGGTACCCTACAATGAGCAGTTCTTC
>TRBJ1-5|NA|TRBV6-5|14|NA
CASRLHWRNQPQHF
TGTGCCAGCAGGCTGCACTGGCGCAATCAGCCCCAGCATTTT
>TRBJ2-3|NA|TRBV5-5|19|TRBD1
CASSFSDHQGALGTDTQYF
TGTGCCAGCAGCTTTTCCGATCACCAGGGGGCGCTGGGCACAGATACGCAGTATTTT
>TRBJ1-2|NA|TRBV7-8|15|NA
CASSLAPGGWYGYTF
TGTGCCAGCAGCTTAGCGCCTGGAGGGTGGTATGGCTACACCTTC
>TRBJ2-5|NA|TRBV6-5|14|NA
CASSYPGPGETQYF
TGTGCCAGCAGTTACCCCGGGCCCGGAGAGACCCAGTACTTC
>TRBJ2-7|NA|TRBV11-2|14|NA
CASSLLGRVAEQYF
TGTGCCAGCAGCTTATTAGGCAGGGTGGCCGAGCAGTACTTC
>TRBJ1-2|NA|TRBV28|17|NA
CASSLGGSSGHDYGYTF
TGTGCCAGCAGTTTAGGGGGATCCTCCGGGCATGACTATGGCTACACCTTC